This TCR beta chain was identified during a study of blood T cells in healthy people across ages. A second about 7 to 12 cycle PCR used barcoded and J-beta primers. Every single cDNA molecule received a tag from a template-switch adaptor with 12 random nucleotides. One entry per CDR3 protein, called by TCRdb with MiXCR from the 5' RACE reads. This sample has 800,000 to 900,000 distinct CDR3 sequences; about 59% occur once, and the top ten carry roughly 25%. This CDR3 has 18 amino acids. The germline V gene has CDR1 LGHDT and CDR2 YNNKEL (reference sequence). V lost 5 bases, J lost 0 bases, and 12 bases stayed unmatched. Whole-study results and caveats: Greater diversity and more naive CD4+ cells were seen in long-lived donors than in aged donors.

In the case of this clonotype: Its antigen remains unidentified.

The receptor was derived from a man aged 25 to 40 in good health. The gene calls are TRBV3-1 and TRBJ2-1; 8 bases match TRBD2. Source material: blood. The CDR3 DNA reads TGTGCCAGCAGCGATATGGGACTAGTTCGCGACTCCTACAATGAGCAGTTCTTC. This encodes CASSDMGLVRDSYNEQFF.